The 28 T cell receptor beta chains given below trace back to one sample, sequenced in a study of technical replicates of blood from a handful of donors. Method: immunoSEQ multiplex PCR; TCRdb's copy keeps in-frame clones and lacks some. Of 70,000 or so clones in the sample, approximately 89% were seen once. The sequenced material came from PBMCs. Receptor source: a human donor in good health. Some clones in this sample may be carry-over from other donors' samples.

For the CDR3, the DNA is TGTGCCAGCTCACCTGGTGCGACAGTGATTTCTAACTATGGCTACACCTTC. It codes for CASSPGATVISNYGYTF. V usage is TRBV18 and J usage is TRBJ1-2; D is possibly TRBD1 (5 bases). Trimming shortened V by 3 bases and J by 0 bases, and 17 bases separated the two germline ends. CDR1 KGHSH and CDR2 LQKENI come from the germline V gene. This CDR3 has 17 amino acids. The variable domain in full, completed from reference TRBV18 and TRBJ1-2, reads NAGVMQNPRHLVRRRGQEARLRCSPMKGHSHVYWYRQLPEEGLKFMVYLQKENIIDESGMPKERFSAEFPKEGPSILRIQQVVRGDSAAYFCASSPGATVISNYGYTFGSGTRLTVV.

The genes are TRBV27 and TRBJ2-7; TRBD1 matches 9 bases. V trimming: 6 bases; J trimming: 3 bases; junction bases outside the gene matches: 12. Germline assignment: CDR1 MNHEY and CDR2 SMNVEV (reference sequence). The CDR3 contains 16 residues. CDR3 residues: CASSNHRGQGGYEQYF. CDR3 DNA: TGTGCCAGCAGCAACCACCGGGGACAGGGAGGCTACGAGCAGTACTTC.

The J gene is TRBJ2-3, the V gene TRBV7-9, with TRBD2 matching 10 bases. Losses at the gene ends were 1 base for V and 5 bases for J; bases not matched to a gene: 12. Germline V gene lookup returns CDR1 SEHNR and CDR2 FQNEAQ (reference sequence). This CDR3 comprises 18 residues. The DNA for the CDR3 is TGTGCCAGCAGCTTAGTTTATGAGGCTAGCGGGAGTCAAGATACGCAGTATTTT. Protein sequence: CASSLVYEASGSQDTQYF.

This chain links TRBV5-5 with TRBJ2-1, with TRBD2 identical over 10 bases. The germline V gene encodes CDR1 SGHKS and CDR2 YYEKEE (reference sequence). The trim removed 3 bases at V and 4 bases at J, leaving 4 bases unmatched. The CDR3 extends over 15 amino acids. CDR3 nucleotide sequence: TGTGCCAGCAGCTCGGGACTAGCGTCTTACAATGAGCAGTTCTTC. Protein sequence: CASSSGLASYNEQFF.

The chain links TRBV6-6 to TRBJ1-2; D may be TRBD1 (6 bases). The CDR3 spans 14 residues. Germline V gene data show CDR1 as MNHNY and CDR2 as SVGAGI (reference sequence). The ends were cut back, 0 bases at V and 6 bases at J, with 11 bases in the middle. CDR3: CASSYSSGGNGYTF. The DNA for the CDR3 is TGTGCCAGCAGTTACTCGAGCGGGGGCAATGGCTACACCTTC.

DNA for the CDR3: TGTGCCAGCTGGGACAGGGGGGCCTATGGCTACACCTTC. Its protein product is CASWDRGAYGYTF. The chain joins TRBV27 to TRBJ1-2, with 11 bases identical to TRBD1. The CDR3 has 13 residues. Germline V gene sequence: CDR1 MNHEY, CDR2 SMNVEV (reference sequence). After removal of 8 bases from V and 4 bases from J, the junction contained 3 bases not matched to a gene.

J is TRBJ1-5 and V is TRBV15; possible D gene TRBD1, 6 bases. This CDR3 spans 15 amino acids. Germline V gene sequence: CDR1 LNHNV, CDR2 YYDKDF (reference sequence). Trimming took off 3 bases at V and 3 bases at J, with 12 bases between the two ends. The CDR3 loop is CATSSSKGVNQPQHF. The CDR3 DNA sequence: TGTGCCACCAGCAGCTCCAAGGGGGTCAATCAGCCCCAGCATTTT.

This clone occurred a few times. The V call is TRBV5-1, the J call TRBJ1-1, with D uncertain. Germline CDR1 is SGHRS and CDR2 is YFSETQ. This CDR3 contains 14 residues. The V end was cut by 4 bases, the J end by 7 bases, with 17 bases between. The CDR3 DNA reads as TGCGCCAGCAGCCTGGCAGGAGGGTACGTTGAAGCTTTCTTT. Its translation is CASSLAGGYVEAFF. Variable domain in full (rest from reference TRBV5-1 and TRBJ1-1): KAGVTQTPRYLIKTRGQQVTLSCSPISGHRSVSWYQQTPGQGLQFLFEYFSETQRNKGNFPGRFSGRQFSNSRSEMNVSTLELGDSALYLCASSLAGGYVEAFFGQGTRLTVV.

The chain combines TRBV10-3 with TRBJ2-3, with D possibly TRBD2 on 5 matching bases. V was clipped by 3 bases and J by 6 bases, with 13 bases between them. This CDR3 is 14 amino acids long. Germline CDR1 is ENHRY and CDR2 is SYGVKD. CDR3 sequence: CAISDRGWVDTQYF. The DNA for the CDR3 is TGTGCCATCAGTGACCGCGGGTGGGTCGATACGCAGTATTTT.

The chain has TRBV4-1 and TRBJ2-2; TRBD2 is a possible D gene (6 bases). This CDR3 is built from 15 residues. Between the trimmed V and J ends, which lost 4 bases and 4 bases, there was a span of 13 bases. CDR1 and CDR2 from the germline V gene are MGHRA and YSYEKL. CDR3 bases: TGCGCCAGCAGCCGAAAGGGACTGTTCACCGGGGAGCTGTTTTTT. Its protein product is CASSRKGLFTGELFF.

V usage is TRBV14 and J usage is TRBJ2-2, with D unclear. The V gene's germline CDR1 is SGHDN and CDR2 FVKESK. The CDR3 is 14 residues long. V lost 4 bases, J lost 9 bases, and 15 bases lay in between. The CDR3 region has the DNA TGTGCCAGCAGCCGGCTTCCGAGCGCCAGGGAGCTGTTTTTT. Encoded protein: CASSRLPSARELFF.

The chain is built from TRBV5-1 and TRBJ1-4; 7 bases map to TRBD1. The CDR3 contains 16 residues. The J segment lost 5 bases and the V segment lost 0 bases, leaving 7 bases of the junction unmatched. Germline-derived CDR1 and CDR2 are SGHRS and YFSETQ. The CDR3 DNA reads TGCGCCAGCAGCTTGGCCGAGGGGGCTGGAAATGAAAAACTGTTTTTT. This translates into CASSLAEGAGNEKLFF.

V gene TRBV29-1 combines with J gene TRBJ2-1; 11 bases are a match to TRBD2. Per germline, CDR1 SQVTM and CDR2 ANQGSEA. CDR3 length: 14 amino acids. The ends lost 5 bases at V and 5 bases at J; junction bases unmatched: 5. CDR3 coding DNA: TGCAGCGTTACTAGCGGGGGTTCGAACAATGAGCAGTTCTTC. Amino acid sequence: CSVTSGGSNNEQFF.

The CDR3 loop reads CASSRTVIGETGELFF. DNA for the CDR3: TGTGCCAGCAGCCGGACGGTTATTGGGGAGACCGGGGAGCTGTTTTTT. The J gene is TRBJ2-2, the V gene TRBV5-4, with D maybe TRBD2 (5 bases). Per germline, CDR1 SGHNT and CDR2 YYREEE (reference sequence). V dropped 4 bases and J dropped 5 bases, with 18 bases sitting between them. This CDR3 comprises 16 residues. The full variable domain, with the rest looked up from reference TRBV5-4 and TRBJ2-2, is ETGVTQSPTHLIKTRGQQVTLRCSSQSGHNTVSWYQQALGQGPQFIFQYYREEENGRGNFPPRFSGLQFPNYSSELNVNALELDDSALYLCASSRTVIGETGELFFGEGSRLTVL.

The CDR3 nucleotides read TGTGCAAGTCGCCACAATCCCCGGGAGGGCCCCTACGAGCAGTACTTC. It yields the protein CASRHNPREGPYEQYF. The chain recombines TRBV12-2 with TRBJ2-7; the DNA was not used to check the table's D call, TRBD2. TRBV12-2 is an annotated pseudogene. There are 16 residues in the CDR3.

The chain combines TRBV7-9 with TRBJ2-7; unclear D gene. The V end was cut by 2 bases, the J end by 6 bases, with 8 bases between. The CDR3 covers 12 residues. CDR1 is SEHNR, CDR2 FQNEAQ, per germline (reference sequence). CDR3 nucleotides: TGTGCCAGCAGCTTAACCCAGGTCGAGCAGTACTTC. Translated: CASSLTQVEQYF.

The rearrangement links TRBV10-1 to TRBJ1-2; D not certain. Trimming took off 3 bases at V and 3 bases at J, with 20 bases between the two ends. This CDR3 has 17 residues. Germline V gives CDR1 WNHNN, CDR2 SYGVQD (reference sequence). The CDR3 DNA reads TGCGCCAGCAGTGACCATGGATTTCGGAGCGTCGACTATGGCTACACCTTC. Protein: CASSDHGFRSVDYGYTF.

The chain recombines TRBV7-2 with TRBJ2-1; TRBD2 might be the D (5 bases). CDR3 length: 14 amino acids. Germline values: CDR1 SGHTA, CDR2 FQGNSA. With 2 bases removed from V and 5 bases from J, the gap between germline ends came to 10 bases. The DNA of the CDR3 is TGTGCCAGCAGCTTAAGAGCGGACCACAATGAGCAGTTCTTC. It codes for CASSLRADHNEQFF.

V gene TRBV5-1 combines with J gene TRBJ1-2, with a tentative D call TRBD1 (5 bases). The CDR3 totals 16 residues. V was clipped by 0 bases and J by 2 bases, with 14 bases between them. Looked up from germline, CDR1 is SGHRS and CDR2 is YFSETQ. The CDR3 bases are TGCGCCAGCAGCTTGGCCGTAGGGGTAGGCAACTATGGCTACACCTTC. Translation: CASSLAVGVGNYGYTF. Together with reference TRBV5-1 and TRBJ1-2, the CDR3 gives the full variable domain: KAGVTQTPRYLIKTRGQQVTLSCSPISGHRSVSWYQQTPGQGLQFLFEYFSETQRNKGNFPGRFSGRQFSNSRSEMNVSTLELGDSALYLCASSLAVGVGNYGYTFGSGTRLTVV.

This chain connects TRBV6-5 to TRBJ2-1; 8 nucleotides align to TRBD1. The CDR3 runs 16 residues. J gave up 9 bases and V 2 bases, and 12 bases lay outside the gene matches. The germline CDR1 and CDR2 sequences are MNHEY and SVGAGI. CDR3 sequence: CASSYRRARGLSEQFF. The CDR3 DNA is TGTGCCAGCAGTTACCGAAGGGCCAGGGGGCTAAGTGAGCAGTTCTTC.

The V call is TRBV6-5, the J call TRBJ2-5; 8 nucleotides match TRBD1. Per germline, CDR1 MNHEY and CDR2 SVGAGI. The CDR3 spans 15 residues. V was pared by 2 bases and J by 6 bases, with 8 bases of the junction left unmatched. The CDR3 loop is CASSYGRQGAKTQYF. In DNA, the CDR3 is TGTGCCAGCAGTTACGGTCGCCAGGGGGCGAAGACCCAGTACTTC.

This rearrangement joins TRBV13 to TRBJ2-2, with 13 bases identical to TRBD2. The J segment lost 4 bases and the V segment lost 5 bases, leaving 4 bases of the junction unmatched. The CDR3 has 16 amino acids. CDR1 is PRHDT and CDR2 is FYEKMQ in the germline V gene (reference sequence). CDR3 in amino acids: CASSPGTSGTTGELFF. The CDR3 region has the DNA TGTGCCAGCAGCCCCGGGACTAGCGGGACCACCGGGGAGCTGTTTTTT.

The chain couples TRBV5-1 to TRBJ2-7, with a tentative D call TRBD1 (5 bases). Trimming pared 0 bases from V and 3 bases from J, leaving 7 bases between. Germline CDR1 reads SGHRS; CDR2 reads YFSETQ. The CDR3 spans 13 residues. The chain's CDR3 is CASSLGQFYEQYF. Here the CDR3 DNA reads TGCGCCAGCAGCTTGGGACAGTTCTACGAGCAGTACTTC.

The chain couples TRBV7-8 to TRBJ2-7; 11 bases match TRBD2. V trimming: 1 base; J trimming: 3 bases; junction bases outside the gene matches: 8. There are 17 residues in the CDR3. The germline V gene has CDR1 SGHVS and CDR2 FQNEAQ. The CDR3 loop reads CASSLGLAGGRSYEQYF. DNA of the CDR3: TGTGCCAGCAGCTTAGGCCTAGCGGGGGGTCGGAGCTACGAGCAGTACTTC.

The V and J genes are TRBV5-1 and TRBJ2-3, with D possibly being TRBD2 (5 bases). CDR1 and CDR2 (germline): SGHRS, YFSETQ. V lost 6 bases to trimming and J lost 2 bases, with 10 bases between them. This CDR3 comprises 13 residues. CDR3 sequence reads: CASTRGDTDTQYF. The CDR3 region has the DNA TGCGCCAGCACTCGGGGTGACACAGATACGCAGTATTTT.

The V call is TRBV30, the J call TRBJ1-4, with 9 bases that match TRBD1. With 2 bases clipped from V and 5 bases from J, the junction kept 9 bases outside the gene matches. CDR3 size: 16 residues. The germline CDR1 and CDR2 sequences are GTSNPN and SVGIG (reference sequence). The DNA for the CDR3 is TGTGCCTGGAGTTTAGGGACAGGGACCCAAAATGAAAAACTGTTTTTT. Encoded protein: CAWSLGTGTQNEKLFF.

DNA of the CDR3: TGTGCCAGCAGCGACCGACTAGCGGGAGCGGTAGATACGCAGTATTTT. Translating it yields CASSDRLAGAVDTQYF. The chain employs TRBV9 and TRBJ2-3; 12 bases line up with TRBD2. The CDR3 contains 16 residues. The trim removed 3 bases at V and 5 bases at J, leaving 7 bases unmatched. From germline, CDR1 is SGDLS and CDR2 YYNGEE.

The chain employs TRBV30 and TRBJ2-4; 7 bases line up with TRBD2. Germline V gene lookup returns CDR1 GTSNPN and CDR2 SVGIG (reference sequence). Trimming removed 5 bases from V and 8 bases from J; junction bases left unmatched: 6. This CDR3 contains 12 residues. The CDR3: CAWGRDSYIQYF. The DNA for the CDR3 is TGTGCCTGGGGGAGGGACTCCTACATTCAGTACTTC.